A single T cell receptor (beta chain) is shown here with its context. Its antigen has not been determined. Base quality data are lacking; no much larger clone is found one base away. CDR1 and CDR2 are drawn from the germline V gene: MNHEY, SVGAGI. From cysteine to phenylalanine, the CDR3 is 14 amino acids long. Only the CDR3 portion is preserved as DNA: 42 bases, with reading frame beginning at the first base. V and J are truncated by 2 bases and 5 bases respectively, leaving an intervening sequence of 12 bases. The sample belongs to a study of cytomegalovirus exposure and HLA in healthy donors (TCRdb year 2017). Some background on the complete study: In an earlier analysis of several hundred of the donors, approximately 260 Gb of sequence data and 100 million or so unique TCR beta sequences from roughly 190 million T cells were reported. An early release covering just under 650 HLA-typed donors comprised around 300 gigabases of sequencing data and some 79 million unique TCR sequences. To predict cytomegalovirus infection status, the study brought together high-throughput TCR immunosequencing, statistical association of individual TCRs with disease status, and machine learning. A separate validation cohort of more than 100 different subjects was used in addition to the 666-subject first cohort. Among some 400 genotyped donors of the cohort, an average of around 250,000 unique TCR beta nucleotide sequences was sequenced per donor, of which roughly 18% were non-productive. Both class I and class II loci were covered by HLA typing, at four-digit resolution. The study aimed to test whether signatures of past pathogen exposure could be identified by cataloging public T cell receptors. Donor age, sex, ethnicity and CMV serostatus were compiled alongside the repertoire data. All discovery cohort repertoires had been generated on a single sequencing platform. An earlier analysis of approximately 640 of the donors applied high-throughput TCR beta sequencing to assess whether each TCR beta V gene segment acted as functional or pseudogenic. Typing coverage differed by locus: A, B, C, DRB1 and DQB1 were typed in roughly 629-640 donors, DQA1 in about 510, DPA1 in roughly 590, and DPB1 in 472. The genetic ancestry cluster associated with self-reported Caucasian donors included roughly 84% of the 398 genotyped donors. A later genetic analysis used genome-wide SNP genotypes for about 55% of the 666 donors, treating that subset as a discovery cohort. To study patterns of TCR occurrence, a later analysis re-analyzed previously published TCR beta repertoires from 700 or so donors and added high-resolution HLA genotyping. Rather than using new phenotypic data, the later analysis identified candidate immune exposures from TCR beta sequences and from how often those sequences occurred across donors. Because of strong linkage in the cohort, a handful of DR-DQ haplotypes were treated as single units for association and clustering. The study used immunosequencing to profile the T cell repertoires of approximately 640 subjects and linked those repertoires to cytomegalovirus serostatus.

The paper as a whole reports these results and caveats: Linkage disequilibrium might explain the correlated functional status among segregating V segments, but an unknown experimental factor could not be ruled out. Because some donors lacked HLA typing at each locus, the association tests relied only on the typed subset. A further reported finding was that TCR beta sequences accurately predicted the HLA-A and HLA-B alleles for most subjects in the first cohort. Most TCR sequences were seen in very few donors, while some public TCRs were found in many individuals. CMV serostatus was the only immune exposure information available for the cohort. The sequencing pipeline was judged likely to have produced a cluster of highly shared sequence variants as a technical artifact. Assigning TCR associations to individual alleles was difficult when HLA alleles, especially DR and DQ, strongly co-occurred. In a later genetic analysis, a missense DCLRE1C variant was associated with V-gene and J-gene trimming of TCR beta chains, and the association was replicated in an independent cohort. In both the original and validation cohorts, the classifier was reported to diagnose cytomegalovirus status with high specificity and sensitivity. In this cohort, only TCR beta chains were sequenced, and detectable features were limited by the absence of alpha or paired-chain data. Some IMGT-functional V segments, including TRBV6-2 and TRBV6-3, could not be distinguished by the 87-base-pair reads and were therefore excluded. At a false discovery rate of 0.05, a later analysis linked 16,951 TCR beta sequences to specific HLA alleles. Sequencing depth was assumed to be roughly uniform across donors in the presence/absence analyses, though that assumption may not hold. According to a later analysis, parvovirus B19, influenza, CMV and Epstein-Barr virus appeared linked to several top co-occurrence clusters. The authors suggested that the approach could potentially be extended to other disease states and immunological phenotypes. Because counts were too low, 15 or so rarely observed V segments, including chromosome 9 orphons, were excluded from the earlier analysis of fewer than 650 of the donors. A later analysis found that TCR association rates varied across HLA loci, with DRB1 alleles showing the most associated TCRs and HLA-C alleles the fewest. In vitro tests confirmed that three of the cytomegalovirus-associated TCR beta chains recognize cytomegalovirus antigens. The study listed 164 TCR beta chains as associated with cytomegalovirus. An earlier analysis of 450 to 750 of the donors showed that most TCR beta V segments appeared in productive rearrangements either about 87% or about 30% of the time, which broadly matched IMGT annotations. In a later analysis, HLA-associated TCR beta chains showed more clonal expansion and lower generation probabilities than non-associated chains that were equally common. According to a later genetic analysis, donors in an Asian-associated ancestry cluster had fewer N-insertions in productive TCRs than the roughly 700-donor mean. A later analysis found that most CMV-associated TCR beta chains appeared HLA-restricted, with HLA associations seemingly driven largely by CMV exposure.

The cohort comprised some 730 healthy bone marrow donors. At the time of sampling, every cohort member was nominally healthy, though immune exposures that went unrecorded were likely present. The donor was CMV seronegative and belonged to the group of several hundred seronegative cohort members. A peripheral blood sample was collected from each donor, and TCR beta sequencing was performed on peripheral blood mononuclear cells. Genomic DNA extraction from the blood cell samples was performed with the Qiagen DNeasy Blood Extraction Kit. Library preparation employed the immunoSEQ multiplex PCR assay. For the multiplex PCR, a mixture combining 60 forward primers for TCR Vbeta segments and 13 reverse primers for TCR Jbeta segments was used. A multiplex PCR assay on genomic DNA amplified the CDR3 region of rearranged TCR beta genes. On the Illumina HiSeq System, the amplified TCR beta libraries were sequenced as 87-base-pair reads. The paper's data handling went like this. In a later analysis, some 80 million unique TCR beta chains were counted across the 500 to 850 repertoires, and about 10 million of these chains were shared by at least two donors. To remove PCR and sequencing errors, raw reads were error-corrected and collapsed into unique sequences using a nearest-neighbor algorithm that merged closely related sequences. V, D and J gene segments were assigned by aligning CDR3 sequences to IMGT reference sequences. For a sequence to be retained, at least a six-nucleotide match to both a V gene segment and a J gene segment was required. A rearrangement counted as productive if the CDR3 had no stop codons and remained in frame with V and J, and every other rearrangement counted as non-productive. Following IMGT convention, CDR3 was defined as the stretch from the second conserved V-encoded cysteine to the conserved J-encoded phenylalanine. In an earlier analysis of more than 550 of the donors, sequences lacking an unambiguous match to a single V gene segment were excluded. An earlier analysis of 587 of the donors called V segments functional above 56.7% productive rearrangements and segregating when the between-donor standard deviation exceeded 5%. A statistical classification framework was developed to diagnose cytomegalovirus status using the catalog of TCR beta chain sequences. A later analysis assigned V and J genes by comparing TCR nucleotide sequences with IMGT/GENE-DB human TR gene sequences. The TCRdist pipeline was used in a later analysis to assign CDR3 sequences and most-parsimonious VDJ recombination scenarios. In a later analysis, every TCR beta chain was defined by the combination of its CDR3 amino acid sequence and its V-gene family, and reads without a unique V-gene family were dropped. As a way to deal with suspected cross-contamination and a sequencing artifact, a later analysis dropped 592 nucleotide sequences that were highly shared and had low generation probability. A later analysis calculated a clonal expansion index for each public chain from normalized within-repertoire ranks of inferred template counts. A later analysis computed generation probabilities with a VDJ recombination model fitted to out-of-frame rearrangements, and checked the results against IGoR. In a later analysis, TCR-TCR, TCR-HLA and TCR-CMV co-occurrence was scored with hypergeometric tests, and a repertoire-size bias correction was applied to TCR pairs. A later analysis estimated false discovery rates by permuting HLA or CMV assignments 20 times. A later analysis grouped co-occurring TCRs with DBSCAN, adding TCRdist sequence similarity when clustering within HLA-allele-positive subsets. For co-occurrence clustering, repertoires with fewer than 30,000 or more than 120,000 public chains were excluded, along with a handful of repertoires with anomalous nucleotide sharing. The clones in this table, taken by TCRdb from immuneACCESS, are in-frame only. Not every clone is retained; where verified, under half of the shortfall comes from an unresolved V gene, and the cause of the rest is unknown. Clone size and the V and J calls come from that table; the DNA yielded D and trimming. A total of about 170,000 clones appear in this sample, over 60% of them only once. About 2.5% of the sample rests with the top ten.

The sequence links TRBV6-5 to TRBJ2-5, and perhaps TRBD2 as D gene, on 6 matching bases. The source material was PBMCs. This clonotype was obtained from a woman between 50 and 59 years old in good health and CMV-seronegative. The CDR3 protein is CASSYLQAGETQYF. The sequence in DNA is TGTGCCAGCAGTTACCTACAGGCGGGGGAGACCCAGTACTTC.